Listed here are 2 T cell receptor beta chains from one sample, sequenced in a study of spatial heterogeneity in lung cancer. Time point denoted: blood at routine non-recurrence follow-up after resection. Unsorted whole RNA of tumor, nontumor lung or frozen PBMC was sequenced. TCRdb re-analysed the 5' RACE reads in MiXCR, keeping a single row per CDR3 protein. This table has about 25,000 distinct CDR3 sequences, 5% to 6% appearing once. The material sequenced was PBMCs, taken at follow-up. Receptors originate from a male donor with early-stage non-small cell lung cancer.

There are a few counts of this clonotype. J is TRBJ2-5 and V is TRBV18, with a tentative D call TRBD2 (6 bases). The germline CDR1 and CDR2 sequences are KGHSH and LQKENI. Trimming removed 0 bases at V and 4 bases at J, with 9 bases between. The CDR3 loop spans 14 amino acids. The CDR3 DNA follows: TGTGCCAGCTCACCACCTAGCGGTCCAGAGACCCAGTACTTC. Its translation: CASSPPSGPETQYF.

This clonotype was detected many times. The chain links TRBV28 to TRBJ1-2; no clear D gene. The CDR3 is 12 residues long. The germline CDR1 and CDR2 sequences are MDHEN and SYDVKM. Trimming left V 6 bases short and J 3 bases short, with 8 bases between. The CDR3 bases are TGTGCCAGCAGCCGTACGGACTATGGCTACACCTTC. Translating gives CASSRTDYGYTF.